The 20 T cell receptor beta chains reported below all come from one sample, sequenced in a study of T cells in Graves' hyperthyroidism and ophthalmopathy (dated by TCRdb to the late 2010s). Libraries were built with multiplex PCR. Sequencing relied on an Illumina HiSeq 2000. The TCR beta CDR3 regions were amplified from RNA transcripts. A first-round RT-PCR of the TCR CDR3 used the HTBI primer set with the Qiagen OneStep RT-PCR kit. Using fastp trimming at Q25 and MiXCR clonotype assembly, TCRdb reanalyzed the public sequencing data and kept in-frame beta chains. All rows with the same CDR3 protein become a single entry with the most common DNA and genes. The table for this sample lists around 580,000 distinct CDR3 sequences; over 15% of them were counted only once. The top ten hold 15% to 20% of the sample. The sample consisted of blood. These receptors were collected from a woman aged 18-29 years with Graves' hyperthyroidism.

This clonotype was counted at least ten times. The V call is TRBV2, the J call TRBJ2-1; 10 nucleotides match TRBD1. The CDR3 is 15 amino acids. Losses at the gene ends were 10 bases for V and 8 bases for J; bases not matched to a gene: 14. Germline V gene sequence: CDR1 SNHLY, CDR2 FYNNEI. The CDR3 bases are TGTGCCATCTTTCACCGGGACAGGGGTTGGGATGAGCAGTTCTTC. This sequence encodes CAIFHRDRGWDEQFF.

The table lists this clonotype with many counts. The chain couples TRBV6-1 to TRBJ2-1, with 8 bases identical to TRBD2. The CDR3 sequence is 17 residues long. The junction had 10 bases not matched to a gene; V was cut back by 5 bases and J by 1 base. The germline V gene has CDR1 MNHNS and CDR2 SASEGT. CDR3 bases: TGTGCCAGCAGTTACCGCTTAAGCGGGAGTTCCTACAATGAGCAGTTCTTC. It codes for CASSYRLSGSSYNEQFF.

The rearrangement links TRBV28 to TRBJ2-7; a possible D gene is TRBD1 (6 bases). The CDR3 has 13 amino acids. Trimming took off 6 bases at V and 9 bases at J, with 18 bases between the two ends. The germline gives CDR1 MDHEN, CDR2 SYDVKM. CDR3 sequence: CASSPPQGLGQYF. The CDR3 DNA reads TGTGCCAGCAGCCCCCCACAGGGTCTGGGGCAGTACTTC.

This clonotype was detected many times. The genes are TRBV2 and TRBJ1-1; no reliable D call. The germline CDR1 and CDR2 sequences are SNHLY and FYNNEI. The CDR3 extends over 14 amino acids. The V gene lost 7 bases and the J gene lost 0 bases, with 12 bases spanning the gap. Here the CDR3 reads CASTTGPMNTEAFF. CDR3 nucleotide sequence: TGTGCCAGCACCACGGGCCCCATGAACACTGAAGCTTTCTTT.

CDR3 loop: CASSYGRHHTDTQYF. DNA of the CDR3: TGTGCCAGCAGCTACGGACGGCATCACACAGATACGCAGTATTTT. The chain couples TRBV5-5 to TRBJ2-3; D unresolved. This CDR3 contains 15 residues. The V gene lost 3 bases and the J gene lost 2 bases, with 13 bases spanning the gap. Per the germline V gene, CDR1 is SGHKS and CDR2 is YYEKEE (reference sequence).

This clonotype was counted only a few times. The chain uses TRBV5-1 and TRBJ2-2; D tentatively fits TRBD1 or TRBD2 (5 bases each). The CDR3 consists of 14 residues. The germline gives CDR1 SGHRS, CDR2 YFSETQ. V dropped 2 bases and J dropped 4 bases, with 9 bases sitting between them. As DNA, the CDR3 is TGCGCCAGCAGCTTACTAGGGGCCACCGGGGAGCTGTTTTTT. Its protein is CASSLLGATGELFF.

This clonotype was observed at least ten times. The gene calls are TRBV6-1 and TRBJ1-1; D is unclear. V was pared by 2 bases and J by 3 bases, with 10 bases between. The V gene's germline CDR1 is MNHNS and CDR2 SASEGT. The CDR3 consists of 14 residues. CDR3 amino acids: CASSEPFRDTEAFF. In DNA, the CDR3 is TGTGCCAGCAGTGAACCATTTAGGGACACTGAAGCTTTCTTT.

This clonotype was seen repeatedly, ten times or more. The chain recombines TRBV10-3 with TRBJ1-1; D possibly corresponds to TRBD1 (5 bases). CDR3 length: 14 residues. Trimming removed 7 bases at V and 3 bases at J, with 15 bases between. Germline V gene lookup returns CDR1 ENHRY and CDR2 SYGVKD. This CDR3 reads CAITWDGKDTEAFF. CDR3 coding DNA: TGTGCCATCACCTGGGACGGAAAAGACACTGAAGCTTTCTTT.

The chain joins TRBV13 to TRBJ2-3, with TRBD2 matching over 8 bases. V trimming: 4 bases; J trimming: 10 bases; junction bases outside the gene matches: 4. The CDR3 totals 12 residues. Germline V gene data show CDR1 as PRHDT and CDR2 as FYEKMQ (reference sequence). CDR3 nucleotide sequence: TGTGCCAGCAGCTCAGAACTAGCGGCGCAGTATTTT. This codes for CASSSELAAQYF.

This clonotype was recorded at least ten times. The gene calls are TRBV5-5 and TRBJ2-3; D ambiguous. CDR1 and CDR2 (germline): SGHKS, YYEKEE (reference sequence). Trimming removed 4 bases at V and 7 bases at J, with 16 bases between. The CDR3 contains 14 residues. DNA for the CDR3: TGTGCCAGCAGCAGAACTGAAGCCGCCCATACGCAGTATTTT. Translation: CASSRTEAAHTQYF. The full variable domain, in which reference TRBV5-5 and TRBJ2-3 provide the parts outside the CDR3, is DAGVTQSPTHLIKTRGQQVTLRCSPISGHKSVSWYQQVLGQGPQFIFQYYEKEERGRGNFPDRFSARQFPNYSSELNVNALLLGDSALYLCASSRTEAAHTQYFGPGTRLTVL.

This clonotype showed up just a few times. The V call is TRBV15, the J call TRBJ2-1, with D unclear. The CDR3 covers 12 residues. V lost 0 bases, J lost 10 bases, and 7 bases lay in between. The germline V gene encodes CDR1 LNHNV and CDR2 YYDKDF (reference sequence). In DNA, the CDR3 is TGTGCCACCAGCAGAGAGGCTATGGAGCAGTTCTTC. Translated, it gives CATSREAMEQFF.

This clonotype was detected ten times or more. This chain joins TRBV28 and TRBJ2-7; 8 nucleotides align to TRBD1. The trim removed 6 bases at V and 0 bases at J, leaving 4 bases unmatched. The CDR3 loop spans 14 amino acids. Germline V CDR1 and CDR2: MDHEN, SYDVKM. The CDR3: CASRDRGRSYEQYF. CDR3 nucleotides: TGTGCCAGCAGAGACAGGGGTCGCTCCTACGAGCAGTACTTC.

This clonotype has just a few counts. Compared with germline, one end of the junction differs, possibly owing to a read error. V and J are TRBV19 and TRBJ1-6, with 8 positions matching TRBD1. CDR3 length equals 14 residues. The germline gives CDR1 LNHDA, CDR2 SQIVND (reference sequence). The CDR3 DNA reads as TGCGCCAGCAGCCCCGACAGGGGTAATTCACCCCTCCACTTT. Protein product: CASSPDRGNSPLHF.

With regard to this clonotype: A junction boundary mismatches the germline segment, possibly from a read error. The chain is built from TRBV5-1 and TRBJ1-1; tentative D call: TRBD1 (6 bases). The CDR3 contains 15 residues. Looked up from germline, CDR1 is SGHRS and CDR2 is YFSETQ. The CDR3 sequence: CASSQVQGTYTEAFF. CDR3 nucleotide sequence: TGTGCCAGCAGCCAAGTTCAGGGGACTTACACTGAAGCTTTCTTT.

Turning to this clonotype: This may be a read error, as it is one base from a much larger clone. The rearrangement uses TRBV2 and TRBJ1-2, with 8 positions matching TRBD1. The V gene end was trimmed by 4 bases and the J gene end by 2 bases; junction bases not matched to a gene: 12. The CDR3 has 17 amino acids. Per the germline V gene, CDR1 is SNHLY and CDR2 is FYNNEI. DNA of the CDR3: TGTGCCAGCAGTGCAGCAGGGACAGGCGGGATAAACTATGGCTACACCTTC. This gives the protein CASSAAGTGGINYGYTF.

The CDR3 DNA sequence: TGTGCCAGCAGCCAAGGTATCTCGGGTTTCTATGGCTACACCTTC. Translation gives CASSQGISGFYGYTF. The rearrangement links TRBV4-2 to TRBJ1-2, with D hard to call. The CDR3 sequence is 15 residues long. The germline CDR1 and CDR2 sequences are LGHNA and YNFKEQ. V was pared by 1 base and J by 4 bases, with 13 bases between.

This clonotype was observed a handful of times. The chain joins TRBV29-1 to TRBJ1-2, with 7 bases identical to TRBD1. Germline V gene data show CDR1 as SQVTM and CDR2 as ANQGSEA. This CDR3 comprises 12 residues. J lost 4 bases, V lost 6 bases, and 5 bases had no gene match. CDR3 region: CSVGQVSYGYTF. The CDR3 bases are TGCAGCGTAGGACAGGTCTCCTATGGCTACACCTTC.

This chain links TRBV4-1 with TRBJ2-6; the match to TRBD2 covers 8 bases. Germline-derived CDR1 and CDR2 are MGHRA and YSYEKL. The junction had 9 bases not matched to a gene; V was cut back by 5 bases and J by 0 bases. The CDR3 has 18 residues. CDR3 protein: CASSGQRGKISGANVLTF. The CDR3, as DNA: TGCGCCAGCAGCGGCCAGCGGGGGAAAATCTCTGGGGCCAACGTCCTGACTTTC.

This clonotype was found a few times. V gene TRBV5-1 combines with J gene TRBJ2-4; no firm D call. V dropped 1 base and J dropped 3 bases, with 5 bases sitting between them. In germline, CDR1 is SGHRS, CDR2 YFSETQ. The CDR3 runs 13 residues. The CDR3 spells CASSLTNKNIQYF. The CDR3 DNA reads as TGCGCCAGCAGCTTGACTAACAAAAACATTCAGTACTTC.

This clonotype was picked up a small number of times. This rearrangement joins TRBV2 to TRBJ2-2, with D possibly TRBD1 on 5 matching bases. Trimming stripped 6 bases from V and 2 bases from J, with 16 bases between. CDR1 SNHLY and CDR2 FYNNEI come from the germline V gene. The CDR3 covers 16 residues. CDR3 sequence reads: CASRQLDSANTGELFF. The CDR3, as DNA: TGTGCCAGCAGGCAACTTGACAGCGCCAACACCGGGGAGCTGTTTTTT.